This record concerns one T cell receptor (beta chain) sequence. The antigen is not known. 60 Vbeta and 13 Jbeta primers were used in PCR. The data were produced by immunoSEQ multiplex PCR, yet TCRdb's version contains in-frame clones alone and is incomplete. The table lists about 83,000 clones, roughly 81% of them singletons. Germline-derived CDR1 and CDR2 are MGHRA and YSYEKL. The junction had 13 bases not matched to a gene; V was cut back by 0 bases and J by 6 bases. The CDR3 sequence is 18 residues long. This sample was taken from a study of cytomegalovirus exposure and HLA in healthy donors. Overall study context: A data release that came early held roughly 85 million unique TCRs from HLA-typed donors.

General study points: Some public TCRs appeared in many individuals, while most sequences were rare. Both high specificity and high sensitivity reportedly marked the classifier's diagnosis of cytomegalovirus status. The authors later linked a missense DCLRE1C variant to TCR beta V- and J-gene trimming.

The clonotype originates from a woman between 25 and 40 years old in good health and CMV-seronegative. Material for sequencing was PBMCs. The chain uses TRBV4-1 and TRBJ2-7, with TRBD2 identical over 11 bases. CDR3 sequence: CASSQDGTSGSFFSEQYF. Here the CDR3 DNA reads TGCGCCAGCAGCCAAGATGGCACTAGCGGGAGCTTCTTTAGCGAGCAGTACTTC.